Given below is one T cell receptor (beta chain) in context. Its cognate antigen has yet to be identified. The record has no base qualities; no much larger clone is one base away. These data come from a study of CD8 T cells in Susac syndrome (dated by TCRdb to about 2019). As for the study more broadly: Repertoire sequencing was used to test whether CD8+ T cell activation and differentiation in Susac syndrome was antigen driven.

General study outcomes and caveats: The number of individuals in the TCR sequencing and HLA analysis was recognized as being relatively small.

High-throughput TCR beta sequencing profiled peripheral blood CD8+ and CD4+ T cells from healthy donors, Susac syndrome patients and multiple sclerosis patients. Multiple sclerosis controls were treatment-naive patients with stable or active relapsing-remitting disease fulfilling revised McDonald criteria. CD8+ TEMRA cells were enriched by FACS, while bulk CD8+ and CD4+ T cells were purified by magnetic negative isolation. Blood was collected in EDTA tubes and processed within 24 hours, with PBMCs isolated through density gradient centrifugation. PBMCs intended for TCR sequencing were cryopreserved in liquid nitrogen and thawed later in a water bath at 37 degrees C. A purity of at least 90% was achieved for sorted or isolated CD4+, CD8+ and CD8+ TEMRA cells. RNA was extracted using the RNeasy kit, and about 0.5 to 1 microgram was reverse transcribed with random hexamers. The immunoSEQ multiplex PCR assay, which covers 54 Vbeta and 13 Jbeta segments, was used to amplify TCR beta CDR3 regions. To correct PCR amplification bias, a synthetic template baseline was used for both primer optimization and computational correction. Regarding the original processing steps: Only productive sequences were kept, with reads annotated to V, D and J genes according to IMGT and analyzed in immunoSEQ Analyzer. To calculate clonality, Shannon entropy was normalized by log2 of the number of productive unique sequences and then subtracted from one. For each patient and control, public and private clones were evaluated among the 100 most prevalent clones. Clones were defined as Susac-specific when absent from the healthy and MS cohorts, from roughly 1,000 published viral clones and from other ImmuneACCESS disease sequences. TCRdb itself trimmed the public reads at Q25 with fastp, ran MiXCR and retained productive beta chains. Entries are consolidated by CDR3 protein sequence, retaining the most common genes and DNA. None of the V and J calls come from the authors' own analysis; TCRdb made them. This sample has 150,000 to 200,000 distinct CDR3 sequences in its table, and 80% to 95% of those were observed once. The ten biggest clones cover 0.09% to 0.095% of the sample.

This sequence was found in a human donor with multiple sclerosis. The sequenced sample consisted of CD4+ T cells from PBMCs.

The DNA reads as follows: TGTGCCAGCAGTTACAGTATTACTCCTTCTGGAAACACCATATATTTT. Its translation reads: CASSYSITPSGNTIYF. Recombination linked TRBV6-5 to TRBJ1-3; no confident D gene assignment can be made. V is cut by 2 bases and J by 1 base, and the space between the germline ends is 12 bases. CDR1 is given as MNHEY and CDR2 as SVGAGI, both from the germline V gene. The CDR3 covers 16 residues, taking in both the cysteine and the phenylalanine. Only CDR3 DNA is held: 48 bases, read in frame from base 1.